This T cell receptor beta chain was obtained from a study of cytomegalovirus exposure and HLA in healthy donors. V trimming: 8 bases; J trimming: 7 bases; junction bases outside the gene matches: 11. There are 15 residues in the CDR3. CDR1 is LNHDA, CDR2 SQIVND, per germline (reference sequence). The PCR ran on 60 Vbeta and 13 Jbeta primers. The protocol was immunoSEQ multiplex PCR, while the TCRdb copy is restricted to in-frame clones and leaves out a portion. The table includes about 170,000 clones, 80% to 85% detected once. The origin of this receptor is a male donor in good health and CMV-seronegative. V usage is TRBV19 and J usage is TRBJ2-1; 10 positions agree with TRBD2. Sequencing was carried out using PBMCs. CDR3 sequence reads: CASYILAGEGNEQFF. As DNA, the CDR3 is TGTGCCAGTTATATTCTAGCGGGGGAGGGGAATGAGCAGTTCTTC.